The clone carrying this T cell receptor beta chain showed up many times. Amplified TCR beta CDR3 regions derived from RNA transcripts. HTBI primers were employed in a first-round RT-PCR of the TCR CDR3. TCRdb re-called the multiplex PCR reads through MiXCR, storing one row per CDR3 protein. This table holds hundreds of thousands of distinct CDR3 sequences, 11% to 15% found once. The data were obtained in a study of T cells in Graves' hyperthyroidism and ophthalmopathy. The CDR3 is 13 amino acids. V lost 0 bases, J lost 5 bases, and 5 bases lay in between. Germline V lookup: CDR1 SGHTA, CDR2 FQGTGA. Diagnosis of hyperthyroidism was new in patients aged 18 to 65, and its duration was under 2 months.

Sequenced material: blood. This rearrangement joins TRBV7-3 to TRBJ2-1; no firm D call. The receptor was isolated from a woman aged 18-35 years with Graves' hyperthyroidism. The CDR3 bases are TGTGCCAGCAGCTTAACCCCGGACAATGAGCAGTTCTTC. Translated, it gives CASSLTPDNEQFF.